This T cell receptor (beta chain) was identified in a study of control samples from healthy donors and cancer patients. Sequencing used immunoSEQ multiplex PCR; TCRdb keeps in-frame clones, though not all of them. The table includes more than 150,000 clones, 90% to 95% detected once. This clone has just a few counts. Germline V CDR1 and CDR2: LNHDA, SQIVND (reference sequence). Trimming removed 9 bases from V and 4 bases from J; junction bases left unmatched: 8. The CDR3 consists of 14 residues. The specimen was blood. This TCR was sampled from a man between 18 and 35 years old in good health. The rearrangement joins TRBV19 to TRBJ2-2; 7 bases are shared with TRBD1. The CDR3 DNA is TGTGCCAGCAAAGGGGGCGCAAGCACCGGGGAGCTGTTTTTT. Translation gives CASKGGASTGELFF.